This passage covers 27 T cell receptor beta chains from one sample sequenced in a study of CD8+ T cells in alopecia areata. Following extraction, RNA underwent reverse transcription to cDNA, which served as the sequencing template. Measured with immunoSEQ multiplex PCR; TCRdb has only the in-frame clones, and not every one. The table includes some 220,000 clones, under 60% detected once. Treatment noted: oral pan-JAK inhibitor, 5-10 mg twice daily. The material sequenced was CD4+ T cells sorted from blood, taken at week 4, from a patient treated with tofacitinib. These receptors were taken from a human donor with alopecia areata.

The rearrangement links TRBV4-3 to TRBJ2-6, with 7 bases lining up with TRBD2. The J segment lost 0 bases and the V segment lost 0 bases, leaving 5 bases of the junction unmatched. The CDR3 is 18 residues long. The germline V gene encodes CDR1 LGHNA and CDR2 YSLEER. CDR3 amino acids: CASSQEGGLSSGANVLTF. CDR3 bases: TGCGCCAGCAGCCAAGAGGGGGGGTTGAGCTCTGGGGCCAACGTCCTGACTTTC.

The chain is built from TRBV19 and TRBJ1-2, with TRBD1 matching 7 bases. This CDR3 region has 17 residues. The germline V gene encodes CDR1 LNHDA and CDR2 SQIVND (reference sequence). V gave up 3 bases and J gave up 4 bases; unmatched junction bases: 14. CDR3 nucleotides: TGTGCCAGTAGTATCGACCCGGGACAGCTTTTCCTCTATGGCTACACCTTC. Its translation is CASSIDPGQLFLYGYTF.

This chain uses TRBV25-1 with TRBJ1-3, with D maybe TRBD1 (5 bases). The CDR3 spans 14 residues. The germline CDR1 and CDR2 sequences are MGHDK and SYGVNS. Trimming took off 3 bases at V and 3 bases at J, with 9 bases between the two ends. CDR3 in amino acids: CASSDSRVGNTIYF. As DNA, the CDR3 is TGTGCCAGCAGTGATTCCAGGGTTGGAAACACCATATATTTT.

The genes are TRBV29-1 and TRBJ2-3; possibly TRBD2 for D (6 bases). V lost 6 bases to trimming and J lost 2 bases, with 9 bases between them. CDR3 length: 12 amino acids. The germline V gene encodes CDR1 SQVTM and CDR2 ANQGSEA. The CDR3 region has the DNA TGCAGCGTAGGAGGGAACACAGATACGCAGTATTTT. This translates into CSVGGNTDTQYF.

This chain uses TRBV9 with TRBJ1-5, with D perhaps matching TRBD1 (5 bases). With 3 bases removed from V and 0 bases from J, the gap between germline ends came to 7 bases. This CDR3 comprises 14 residues. Germline values: CDR1 SGDLS, CDR2 YYNGEE. CDR3 region: CASSEGSSNQPQHF. The CDR3, as DNA: TGTGCCAGCAGCGAGGGGTCTAGCAATCAGCCCCAGCATTTT.

CDR3 in amino acids: CASSTERGGAEAFF. The CDR3 DNA reads TGCGCCAGCAGCACCGAAAGGGGAGGCGCTGAAGCTTTCTTT. The rearrangement joins TRBV10-2 to TRBJ1-1; perhaps TRBD1 as D (5 bases). Germline values: CDR1 WSHSY, CDR2 SAAADI. The CDR3 length is 14 residues. V was shortened by 6 bases and J by 6 bases, with 17 bases between the two germline ends.

The CDR3 loop is CASSLAKVGSPLHF. The CDR3 DNA sequence: TGTGCCAGCAGCTTAGCGAAGGTCGGTTCACCCCTCCACTTT. The J gene is TRBJ1-6, the V gene TRBV7-2; no reliable D call. In germline, CDR1 is SGHTA, CDR2 FQGNSA. CDR3 size: 14 residues. Trimming took 0 bases from V and 9 from J, leaving 9 bases between them.

This clone was counted a single time. The chain couples TRBV18 to TRBJ2-7; 9 bases fit TRBD1. V was clipped by 2 bases and J by 7 bases; unmatched bases: 12. This CDR3 has 16 amino acids. From germline, CDR1 is KGHSH and CDR2 LQKENI. The CDR3 DNA reads as TGTGCCAGCTCACCAGTGACGGGACAGGGAACATTAGAGCAGTACTTC. Encoded protein: CASSPVTGQGTLEQYF.

This clone was detected a few times. This rearrangement joins TRBV18 to TRBJ2-6, with 7 bases that match TRBD2. The germline gives CDR1 KGHSH, CDR2 LQKENI. This CDR3 is 18 amino acids long. Germline trimming cut 2 bases from V and 0 bases from J; bases unmatched to any gene: 7. As DNA, the CDR3 is TGTGCCAGCTCACCAAGACTAGCAGAATACTCTGGGGCCAACGTCCTGACTTTC. It is translated as CASSPRLAEYSGANVLTF.

CDR3 protein: CASIPRPSSNQPQHF. The CDR3 coding sequence is TGTGCCAGCATTCCACGGCCCTCTAGCAATCAGCCCCAGCATTTT. This chain links TRBV15 with TRBJ1-5, with D hard to call. Trimming left V 10 bases short and J 0 bases short, with 16 bases between. Germline values: CDR1 LNHNV, CDR2 YYDKDF (reference sequence). This CDR3 comprises 15 residues.

The rearrangement uses TRBV5-4 and TRBJ1-2; D is uncertain. Looked up from germline, CDR1 is SGHNT and CDR2 is YYREEE (reference sequence). The CDR3 runs to 14 residues. The V end lost 5 bases, the J end lost 0 bases, and 11 bases lay between the germline ends. CDR3 residues: CASRTIGTNYGYTF. In DNA form, the CDR3 reads TGTGCCAGCAGAACAATAGGAACTAACTATGGCTACACCTTC. The full variable domain, completed using reference TRBV5-4 and TRBJ1-2, is ETGVTQSPTHLIKTRGQQVTLRCSSQSGHNTVSWYQQALGQGPQFIFQYYREEENGRGNFPPRFSGLQFPNYSSELNVNALELDDSALYLCASRTIGTNYGYTFGSGTRLTVV.

In DNA, the CDR3 is TGCAGCGTTCGGACGACAGAGGACTACTATGGCTACACCTTC. Its translation: CSVRTTEDYYGYTF. The chain uses TRBV29-1 and TRBJ1-2, with D possibly matching TRBD1 (5 bases). Per the germline V gene, CDR1 is SQVTM and CDR2 is ANQGSEA. The CDR3 runs 14 residues. The germline V and J ends were trimmed by 5 bases and 3 bases, with 16 bases remaining between them.

The chain recombines TRBV5-1 with TRBJ1-2; D may be TRBD1 (6 bases). Germline CDR1 SGHRS, CDR2 YFSETQ. V was trimmed by 7 bases and J by 4 bases, leaving 14 bases between them. CDR3 size: 13 residues. CDR3 in DNA: TGCGCCAGCGGACAGCTACCCCGCTATGGCTACACCTTC. Its protein is CASGQLPRYGYTF.

The chain joins TRBV5-6 to TRBJ2-5; D ambiguous. Trimming removed 3 bases at V and 2 bases at J, with 11 bases between. CDR3 length: 14 residues. Per the germline V gene, CDR1 is SGHDT and CDR2 is YYEEEE. CDR3 in amino acids: CASSWGRFQETQYF. The CDR3, as DNA: TGTGCCAGCAGCTGGGGTCGGTTTCAAGAGACCCAGTACTTC.

The chain uses TRBV2 and TRBJ2-7; 9 bases agree with TRBD1. Germline CDR1 reads SNHLY; CDR2 reads FYNNEI. This CDR3 is 13 amino acids long. Unmatched junction bases numbered 11, after V lost 5 bases and J lost 12 bases. CDR3: CASSYRTGGASYF. CDR3 in DNA: TGTGCCAGCAGTTATCGCACAGGGGGCGCTTCGTACTTC.

In DNA, the CDR3 is TGTGCCTGGACCCGGGACTCGCATACGCAGTATTTT. It encodes CAWTRDSHTQYF. The chain has TRBV30 and TRBJ2-3; a possible D gene is TRBD2 (6 bases). The CDR3 is 12 residues long. The germline V and J ends were trimmed by 4 bases and 7 bases, with 12 bases remaining between them. Germline loops: CDR1 GTSNPN, CDR2 SVGIG (reference sequence).

This chain uses TRBV25-1 with TRBJ1-1; tentatively, D is TRBD1 (6 bases). The germline V and J ends were trimmed by 2 bases and 11 bases, with 15 bases remaining between them. This CDR3 has 13 amino acids. CDR1 is MGHDK and CDR2 is SYGVNS in the germline V gene. The CDR3 here is CASSEVRGFRAFF. The CDR3, as DNA: TGTGCCAGCAGTGAAGTTAGGGGGTTTCGGGCTTTCTTT. The full variable domain, its missing parts supplied by reference TRBV25-1 and TRBJ1-1, is EADIYQTPRYLVIGTGKKITLECSQTMGHDKMYWYQQDPGMELHLIHYSYGVNSTEKGDLSSESTVSRIRTEHFPLTLESARPSHTSQYLCASSEVRGFRAFFGQGTRLTVV.

This clone has a handful of counts. The chain couples TRBV11-1 to TRBJ1-2; no definite D call. Trimming pared 4 bases from V and 4 bases from J, leaving 7 bases between. CDR3 size: 12 residues. The germline CDR1 and CDR2 sequences are SGHAT and FQDESV (reference sequence). CDR3 DNA: TGTGCCAGCAGCTCGGAAAGCTATGGCTACACCTTC. Its protein is CASSSESYGYTF.

The chain carries TRBV30 and TRBJ1-6, with D perhaps TRBD1 (5 bases). Trimming cost V 0 bases and J 14 bases, with 11 bases left between them. CDR1 GTSNPN and CDR2 SVGIG come from the germline V gene (reference sequence). CDR3 length: 12 amino acids. The CDR3 loop is CAWSVSGESLHF. The CDR3 coding sequence is TGTGCCTGGAGTGTCTCGGGGGAGTCCCTCCACTTT.

The chain carries TRBV29-1 and TRBJ1-4; possible D gene TRBD1, 6 bases. V lost 7 bases and J lost 8, with 26 bases in between. The CDR3 is 16 amino acids. Germline V gives CDR1 SQVTM, CDR2 ANQGSEA. The DNA of the CDR3 is TGCAGCGCCCGGCTGACAGGAAGAACCCTTACCGAAAAACTGTTTTTT. Its protein is CSARLTGRTLTEKLFF.

This clone was picked up a small number of times. The chain recombines TRBV29-1 with TRBJ1-1; 7 nucleotides align to TRBD1. In germline, CDR1 is SQVTM, CDR2 ANQGSEA. The CDR3 is 15 residues long. V was pared by 7 bases and J by 2 bases, with 13 bases of the junction left unmatched. This CDR3 is CSALRDSAFNTEAFF. CDR3 DNA sequence: TGCAGCGCTCTCCGGGACAGCGCTTTCAACACTGAAGCTTTCTTT.

The chain carries TRBV30 and TRBJ2-5, with D possibly TRBD1 on 5 matching bases. V was pared by 8 bases and J by 4 bases, with 14 bases between. The CDR3 is 12 residues long. CDR1 and CDR2 (germline): GTSNPN, SVGIG (reference sequence). CDR3 DNA: TGTGCCCGACTCGAAACAGGAGAGACCCAGTACTTC. Translation gives CARLETGETQYF. The complete variable domain, with remaining parts taken from reference TRBV30 and TRBJ2-5, reads SQTIHQWPATLVQPVGSPLSLECTVEGTSNPNLYWYRQAAGRGLQLLFYSVGIGQISSEVPQNLSASRPQDRQFILSSKKLLLSDSGFYLCARLETGETQYFGPGTRLLVL.

About this clone itself: The same CDR3 is also encoded by other DNA sequences in this sample. J is TRBJ1-1 and V is TRBV29-1; the D is unclear. The germline CDR1 and CDR2 sequences are SQVTM and ANQGSEA. V was cut by 1 base and J by 5 bases, with 8 bases left in between. The CDR3 is 12 amino acids. The CDR3 DNA is TGCAGCGTTGAAGGGCTGGGAACTGAAGCTTTCTTT. Protein sequence: CSVEGLGTEAFF.

The chain has TRBV6-5 and TRBJ1-2; D remains ambiguous. Trimming removed 2 bases from V and 6 bases from J, with 13 bases in between. The CDR3 is made up of 14 amino acids. The germline V gene encodes CDR1 MNHEY and CDR2 SVGAGI. As DNA, the CDR3 is TGTGCCAGCAGTTACGAAGGGCGGCGGGATGGCTACACCTTC. This codes for CASSYEGRRDGYTF.

A few counts support this clone. The J gene is TRBJ2-7, the V gene TRBV7-9, with 8 bases fitting TRBD2. Losses at the gene ends were 3 bases for V and 3 bases for J; bases not matched to a gene: 10. The CDR3 spans 16 residues. Germline loops: CDR1 SEHNR, CDR2 FQNEAQ (reference sequence). The DNA for the CDR3 is TGTGCCAGCAGCTTTCCACAGCGGGGGACTAGCTACGAGCAGTACTTC. Protein: CASSFPQRGTSYEQYF.

This clone was seen at least ten times. V usage is TRBV18 and J usage is TRBJ2-7; D is possibly TRBD1 (7 bases). Trimming took off 4 bases at V and 5 bases at J, with 15 bases between the two ends. The CDR3 has 14 residues. The germline V gene has CDR1 KGHSH and CDR2 LQKENI. The CDR3 DNA is TGTGCCAGCTCACGGACAGGCGGGGAGAACGAGCAGTACTTC. This sequence encodes CASSRTGGENEQYF.

The CDR3 DNA reads as TGTGCCAGCAGCACGACTAGCGGGGGTTACAATGAGCAGTTCTTC. It yields the protein CASSTTSGGYNEQFF. The chain recombines TRBV9 with TRBJ2-1; 12 bases line up with TRBD2. With 4 bases clipped from V and 4 bases from J, the junction kept 3 bases outside the gene matches. The germline gives CDR1 SGDLS, CDR2 YYNGEE. The length of the CDR3 is 15 residues.